A single sample is the source of the 2 T cell receptor beta chains below, sequenced in a study of early stage breast cancer tumors. Profiling relied on immunoSEQ multiplex PCR, and the TCRdb table lists in-frame clones only, not all of them. The sample includes 25,000 to 35,000 clones, more than 65% of them seen just once. Sequencing was carried out using breast tumor tissue. The receptor source for this set is a person aged 25-39 years with breast cancer.

The chain uses TRBV18 and TRBJ2-5; 9 positions match TRBD2. This CDR3 contains 19 residues. Germline loops: CDR1 KGHSH, CDR2 LQKENI. Trimming removed 3 bases from V and 0 bases from J; junction bases left unmatched: 14. Here the CDR3 DNA reads TGTGCCAGCTCACCGGGATATCAATATAGCGGGAGTCACCAAGAGACCCAGTACTTC. Translated: CASSPGYQYSGSHQETQYF.

By share of the sample, this clone is medium-sized. This chain joins TRBV6-5 and TRBJ2-7; the D gene is possibly TRBD1 (5 bases). The CDR3 extends over 15 amino acids. In germline, CDR1 is MNHEY, CDR2 SVGAGI. V was trimmed by 6 bases and J by 1 base, leaving 16 bases between them. CDR3 DNA sequence: TGTGCCAGCAGCCGGACAACAGCAGGTTCCTACGAGCAGTACTTC. Protein: CASSRTTAGSYEQYF.